Shown below are 7 T cell receptor beta chains from a single sample sequenced in a study of shared clonotypes between healthy human individuals. Clones were read by immunoSEQ multiplex PCR, and TCRdb kept only the in-frame ones, dropping some. The repertoire holds roughly 1 million clones, roughly 70% seen once, with 1.5% in the top ten. The material sequenced was memory CD4+ T cells sorted from blood. The subset is: CD45RA-negative fraction. The receptors were sampled from a man aged 18 to 29 in good health.

This chain connects TRBV5-6 to TRBJ2-3; TRBD2 might be the D (6 bases). In germline, CDR1 is SGHDT, CDR2 YYEEEE. V gave up 5 bases and J gave up 9 bases, with 13 bases separating them. This CDR3 comprises 12 residues. CDR3 sequence: CASSASSVTQYF. The DNA of the CDR3 is TGTGCCAGCAGTGCGTCTAGCGTGACGCAGTATTTT.

This chain connects TRBV6-1 to TRBJ1-3, with D perhaps TRBD1 (5 bases). V lost 4 bases, J lost 2 bases, and 12 bases lay in between. The CDR3 sequence is 15 residues long. Germline-derived CDR1 and CDR2 are MNHNS and SASEGT. The CDR3 nucleotides read TGTGCCAGCAGTGGGTTGGGGGACCCTGGAAACACCATATATTTT. Translating it yields CASSGLGDPGNTIYF.

The gene calls are TRBV6-4 and TRBJ2-1, with 8 nucleotides matching TRBD1. From germline, CDR1 is MRHNA and CDR2 SNTAGT. V shed 6 bases and J 6 bases; nucleotides not matched to a gene: 13. This CDR3 comprises 16 residues. The CDR3 DNA is TGTGCCAGCAGCCCCCAGACAGGGGTTAGCAGCAATGAGCAGTTCTTC. It specifies CASSPQTGVSSNEQFF.

The chain uses TRBV5-1 and TRBJ2-3, with D perhaps matching TRBD1 (5 bases). This CDR3 comprises 15 residues. From germline, CDR1 is SGHRS and CDR2 YFSETQ. Between the trimmed V and J ends, which lost 1 base and 1 base, there was a span of 10 bases. CDR3 region: CASSLQGFGTDTQYF. The CDR3 DNA is TGCGCCAGCAGCTTGCAGGGATTTGGCACAGATACGCAGTATTTT.

The genes are TRBV10-2 and TRBJ2-3, with D hard to call. The ends were cut back, 0 bases at V and 7 bases at J, with 2 bases in the middle. CDR1 is WSHSY and CDR2 is SAAADI in the germline V gene. The CDR3 runs 11 residues. CDR3 sequence reads: CASSESNTQYF. DNA for the CDR3: TGCGCCAGCAGTGAGTCTAATACGCAGTATTTT.

The CDR3 is CASSPLAGVPETQYF. The CDR3, as DNA: TGTGCCAGCAGCCCGTTAGCGGGAGTCCCAGAGACCCAGTACTTC. The rearrangement joins TRBV11-2 to TRBJ2-5; 9 bases align to TRBD2. The germline V gene has CDR1 SGHAT and CDR2 FQNNGV. The CDR3 totals 15 residues. After removal of 5 bases from V and 4 bases from J, the junction contained 8 bases not matched to a gene.

V usage is TRBV5-6 and J usage is TRBJ2-5; D gene ambiguous. Germline CDR1 reads SGHDT; CDR2 reads YYEEEE. Between the trimmed V and J ends, which lost 2 bases and 1 base, there was a span of 12 bases. The CDR3 sequence is 15 residues long. The CDR3 DNA reads as TGTGCCAGCAGCTTAGTTGAACAGATCCAAGAGACCCAGTACTTC. It is translated as CASSLVEQIQETQYF.